These 20 T cell receptor beta chains originate from one sample sequenced in a study of cytomegalovirus exposure and HLA in healthy donors. The PCR used 60 Vbeta and 13 Jbeta primers. Sequencing was performed with immunoSEQ multiplex PCR; in TCRdb, only in-frame clones are kept and a portion is missing. The sample lists approximately 120,000 clones, around 78% occurring once. The specimen sequenced was PBMCs. Every receptor here comes from a man aged 60-69 years in good health and CMV-seropositive.

This clone showed up just once. The chain links TRBV30 to TRBJ2-2, with TRBD1 as a possible D gene (6 bases). Trimming took off 4 bases at V and 6 bases at J, with 18 bases between the two ends. The CDR3 spans 15 residues. From germline, CDR1 is GTSNPN and CDR2 SVGIG (reference sequence). The CDR3 DNA reads TGTGCCTGGACTTTGGGGCAGGGGAGTCCCGGGGAGCTGTTTTTT. Its protein is CAWTLGQGSPGELFF.

V is TRBV29-1 and J is TRBJ1-1; D is possibly TRBD1 (6 bases). Germline assignment: CDR1 SQVTM and CDR2 ANQGSEA. V gave up 0 bases and J gave up 5 bases, with 10 bases separating them. This CDR3 spans 13 amino acids. The CDR3 DNA reads as TGCAGCGTTGAAGAGGGGGCGTGGACTGAAGCTTTCTTT. Translating it yields CSVEEGAWTEAFF.

The chain is built from TRBV5-1 and TRBJ2-7; 9 bases are a match to TRBD1. The germline V gene has CDR1 SGHRS and CDR2 YFSETQ. V shed 4 bases, J shed 6 bases, and the junction held 14 bases outside the gene matches. CDR3 length equals 16 residues. This CDR3 reads CASSDQTGTGRGEQYF. Written as DNA, the CDR3 is TGCGCCAGCAGCGATCAGACCGGGACAGGGAGGGGCGAGCAGTACTTC.

The sample holds a few counts of this clone. The rearrangement uses TRBV5-6 and TRBJ1-1; 10 bases fit TRBD1. The CDR3 loop spans 14 amino acids. Germline V lookup: CDR1 SGHDT, CDR2 YYEEEE. J gave up 4 bases and V 5 bases, and 5 bases lay outside the gene matches. This CDR3 is CASRSGTGVTEAFF. Written as DNA, the CDR3 is TGTGCCAGCAGGTCCGGGACAGGGGTCACTGAAGCTTTCTTT.

In this sample, this clone turned up a few times. J is TRBJ2-7 and V is TRBV11-2, with TRBD2 matching 8 bases. Germline V gene sequence: CDR1 SGHAT, CDR2 FQNNGV. The CDR3 contains 16 residues. V was pared by 1 base and J by 1 base, with 6 bases of the junction left unmatched. CDR3 loop: CASSLGGGMMSYEQYF. CDR3 DNA sequence: TGTGCCAGCAGCTTAGGCGGGGGGATGATGTCCTACGAGCAGTACTTC.

The genes are TRBV13 and TRBJ2-7, with D possibly TRBD1 on 6 matching bases. Per the germline V gene, CDR1 is PRHDT and CDR2 is FYEKMQ (reference sequence). The CDR3 contains 18 residues. V was trimmed by 5 bases and J by 4 bases, leaving 27 bases between them. The CDR3 coding sequence is TGTGCCAGCAGCCGGGACAAGGGTCTTGGGGCATTGACTTACGAGCAGTACTTC. The encoded protein is CASSRDKGLGALTYEQYF.

Comment on this clone: This sample also contains other DNA sequences that code for the same CDR3. The chain uses TRBV18 and TRBJ1-1, with D maybe TRBD1 (6 bases). With 1 base removed from V and 1 base from J, the gap between germline ends came to 10 bases. Germline V CDR1 and CDR2: KGHSH, LQKENI. This CDR3 has 15 amino acids. The CDR3 sequence is CASSPQGVGNTEAFF. The CDR3 DNA follows: TGTGCCAGCTCACCACAGGGGGTGGGGAACACTGAAGCTTTCTTT.

The chain joins TRBV9 to TRBJ2-7; a possible D gene is TRBD2 (6 bases). The germline V gene encodes CDR1 SGDLS and CDR2 YYNGEE. V was pared by 0 bases and J by 7 bases, with 17 bases between. CDR3 length: 15 amino acids. In nucleotides, the CDR3 is TGTGCCAGCAGCGTAGACTCTGCCCTGGGAGGAGAGCAGTACTTC. This translates into CASSVDSALGGEQYF.

This clone has only one observation. This chain joins TRBV5-4 and TRBJ2-4; D uncertain. V lost 0 bases to trimming and J lost 7 bases, with 11 bases between them. Germline CDR1 and CDR2: SGHNT and YYREEE (reference sequence). This CDR3 is built from 14 residues. For the CDR3, the DNA is TGTGCCAGCAGCTTGGCCGGGTTCGGGAACATTCAGTACTTC. This encodes CASSLAGFGNIQYF.

V usage is TRBV28 and J usage is TRBJ2-7; a weak D match, TRBD1 (6 bases). This CDR3 contains 14 residues. Germline CDR1 is MDHEN and CDR2 is SYDVKM. V lost 5 bases to trimming and J lost 2 bases, with 13 bases between them. CDR3 sequence: CASSQTGDAYEQYF. The CDR3 bases are TGTGCCAGCAGTCAGACAGGCGACGCCTACGAGCAGTACTTC.

The chain combines TRBV2 with TRBJ1-1; no clear D gene. Trimming removed 1 base at V and 1 base at J, with 7 bases between. There are 14 residues in the CDR3. CDR1 and CDR2 from the germline V gene are SNHLY and FYNNEI. The CDR3 region has the DNA TGTGCCAGCAGTGAAGATTATCCGAACACTGAAGCTTTCTTT. This codes for CASSEDYPNTEAFF. The full variable domain, completed using reference TRBV2 and TRBJ1-1, is EPEVTQTPSHQVTQMGQEVILRCVPISNHLYFYWYRQILGQKVEFLVSFYNNEISEKSEIFDDQFSVERPDGSNFTLKIRSTKLEDSAMYFCASSEDYPNTEAFFGQGTRLTVV.

This chain connects TRBV5-1 to TRBJ2-7; D is uncertain. Germline V lookup: CDR1 SGHRS, CDR2 YFSETQ. V dropped 1 base and J dropped 2 bases, with 7 bases sitting between them. The CDR3 has 13 residues. The CDR3 loop is CASSLIGAYEQYF. In DNA, the CDR3 is TGCGCCAGCAGCTTGATAGGAGCCTACGAGCAGTACTTC.

V gene TRBV4-1 combines with J gene TRBJ2-7; no definite D call. This CDR3 has 12 residues. In germline, CDR1 is MGHRA, CDR2 YSYEKL. Trimming took 5 bases from V and 7 from J, leaving 12 bases between them. CDR3 sequence reads: CASSLPSTEQYF. CDR3 nucleotide sequence: TGCGCCAGCAGCTTACCCTCTACGGAGCAGTACTTC.

V gene TRBV11-1 combines with J gene TRBJ2-7, with D possibly being TRBD2 (5 bases). The CDR3 runs 13 residues. CDR1 SGHAT and CDR2 FQDESV come from the germline V gene (reference sequence). With 6 bases removed from V and 6 bases from J, the gap between germline ends came to 15 bases. CDR3 sequence (DNA): TGTGCCAGCAGATTCCAGGACTTTCCCGAGCAGTACTTC. Translation: CASRFQDFPEQYF.

V gene TRBV15 combines with J gene TRBJ1-2, with D possibly TRBD1 on 5 matching bases. With 0 bases removed from V and 2 bases from J, the gap between germline ends came to 13 bases. Germline values: CDR1 LNHNV, CDR2 YYDKDF (reference sequence). The CDR3 contains 16 residues. The CDR3 region has the DNA TGTGCCACCAGCAGAGATGCGGGGGGGGAAAACTATGGCTACACCTTC. Protein product: CATSRDAGGENYGYTF.

V is TRBV6-1 and J is TRBJ1-6; no firm D call. V was cut by 7 bases and J by 7 bases, with 11 bases left in between. Germline CDR1 reads MNHNS; CDR2 reads SASEGT. The CDR3 is 13 residues long. The CDR3 DNA reads TGTGCCAGCATTGGCCAGTTGAATTCACCCCTCCACTTT. This codes for CASIGQLNSPLHF.

The chain uses TRBV30 and TRBJ2-2; a possible D gene is TRBD1 (6 bases). CDR3 length: 16 amino acids. Trimming left V 1 base short and J 2 bases short, with 14 bases between. Germline CDR1 GTSNPN, CDR2 SVGIG (reference sequence). This CDR3 is CAWSGVGQLNTGELFF. The CDR3 DNA follows: TGTGCCTGGAGTGGGGTTGGACAGCTAAACACCGGGGAGCTGTTTTTT.

In nucleotides, the CDR3 is TGTGCCTGGAGTGTAAGAGGTAGACCCTCTGGAAACACCATATATTTT. Its protein product is CAWSVRGRPSGNTIYF. This chain links TRBV30 with TRBJ1-3; D is uncertain. CDR3 length equals 16 residues. Germline-derived CDR1 and CDR2 are GTSNPN and SVGIG (reference sequence). Trimming pared 0 bases from V and 0 bases from J, leaving 12 bases between.

The chain joins TRBV10-3 to TRBJ2-1; 14 bases match TRBD2. Per the germline V gene, CDR1 is ENHRY and CDR2 is SYGVKD. The CDR3 covers 16 residues. V dropped 7 bases and J dropped 5; count of bases not matched to a gene: 7. CDR3 loop: CAINPGTSGGNNEQFF. Written as DNA, the CDR3 is TGTGCCATCAATCCGGGGACTAGCGGGGGAAACAATGAGCAGTTCTTC.

This chain joins TRBV29-1 and TRBJ1-1, with 8 bases lining up with TRBD1. V dropped 6 bases and J dropped 3; count of bases not matched to a gene: 6. The germline V gene encodes CDR1 SQVTM and CDR2 ANQGSEA. The CDR3 length is 13 residues. The CDR3 here is CSVTPGQDTEAFF. Here the CDR3 DNA reads TGCAGCGTGACCCCGGGACAGGACACTGAAGCTTTCTTT.